Listed below are T cell receptor beta chains from one sample, sequenced in a study of T cells after yellow fever vaccination. MiXCR was run by TCRdb on the 5' RACE reads, yielding one entry per CDR3 protein. The sample lists 250,000 to 300,000 distinct CDR3 sequences, around 10% occurring once. The sample here was CD4+ T cells sorted from PBMCs, taken 5 days after the yellow fever booster vaccination. Receptors were obtained from a man aged 18 to 30 who received the YFV17D yellow fever vaccine. CDR3s include the opening cysteine and the closing phenylalanine or tryptophan. Each record gives: J gene, V gene, CDR3 length, clone size, D gene, CDR3 DNA, CDR3 protein. D genes are given only for firm matches. Size tells how often a clone was seen (once, few, many) or the class of an expanded clone, and some rows leave it out.

TRBJ1-2,TRBV5-6,15,NA,NA,TGTGCCAGCAGTAGCTCGGGGCTACCGAGTTTCGGCTACACCTTC,CASSSSGLPSFGYTF
TRBJ1-1,TRBV7-3,14,NA,TRBD1,TGTGCCAGCAGCGGGCAGGGGGCGCACACTGAAGCTTTCTTT,CASSGQGAHTEAFF
TRBJ2-5,TRBV5-1,13,NA,TRBD1,TGCGCCGGATCCCAACAGGGGGGCGAGACCCAGTACTTC,CAGSQQGGETQYF
TRBJ1-1,TRBV5-4,15,few,NA,TGTGCCAGCAGCTTCCCTGGGTTGGGAAACACTGAAGCTTTCTTT,CASSFPGLGNTEAFF
TRBJ2-2,TRBV6-6,16,NA,NA,TGTGCCAGCAGTTACTACCTAGACGGAAGGGGCGGGGAGCTGTTTTTT,CASSYYLDGRGGELFF
TRBJ1-1,TRBV4-3,13,few,NA,TGCGCCAGCAGCCAAGAAACGAGGACTGAAGCTTTCTTT,CASSQETRTEAFF
TRBJ2-1,TRBV5-1,18,NA,TRBD2,TGCGCCAGCAGTTCTACCCCCGGGACTAGCGGTGAAAGGAATGAGCAGTTCTTC,CASSSTPGTSGERNEQFF
TRBJ2-2,TRBV7-9,13,NA,NA,TGTGCCAGCAGCTGGTTGGACACCGGGGAGCTGTTTTTT,CASSWLDTGELFF
TRBJ2-7,TRBV5-4,17,few,TRBD2,TGTGCCAGCAGCCGCAGTACTAGCGGGGGGCCCTCCTACGAGCAGTACTTC,CASSRSTSGGPSYEQYF
TRBJ1-5,TRBV20-1,15,few,NA,TGCAGTGCTAGAGAGGGTCGCCACCCCAATCAGCCCCAGCATTTT,CSAREGRHPNQPQHF
TRBJ2-3,TRBV25-1,14,NA,NA,TGTGCCAGCAGTGATGGGGGTGGCACAGATACGCAGTATTTT,CASSDGGGTDTQYF
TRBJ2-1,TRBV4-3,13,many,NA,TGCGCCAGCAGGTCCATGCGCTACAATGAGCAGTTCTTC,CASRSMRYNEQFF
TRBJ1-2,TRBV29-1,11,few,NA,TGCAGCGCCCCCGGGCAGTTTGGCTACACCTTC,CSAPGQFGYTF
TRBJ1-3,TRBV5-1,17,NA,NA,TGCGCCAGCAGCTTGGTTCAGCCAGAGATGGGAGGAAACACCATATATTTT,CASSLVQPEMGGNTIYF
TRBJ1-5,TRBV7-9,17,NA,NA,TGTGCCAGCAGTTCAGGGTCCCGTTGGGGTTTAAATCAGCCCCAGCATTTT,CASSSGSRWGLNQPQHF
TRBJ1-2,TRBV6-6,16,NA,TRBD1,TGTGCCAGCAGGAGGGGACAGGGGCCGTTAATTTATGGCTACACCTTC,CASRRGQGPLIYGYTF
TRBJ1-2,TRBV5-1,14,many,TRBD1,TGCGCCAGCAGCTTGGCTGGACAGGGATGGGGCTACACCTTC,CASSLAGQGWGYTF
TRBJ2-3,TRBV6-1,12,many,NA,TGTGCCAGCAGTGTGGTCGCAGATACGCAGTATTTT,CASSVVADTQYF
TRBJ2-3,TRBV5-1,16,NA,TRBD2,TGCGCCAGCAGCTACCGGACTAGCGGGACCACAGATACGCAGTATTTT,CASSYRTSGTTDTQYF
TRBJ1-1,TRBV19,16,few,NA,TGTGCCAGTAAGGGTCAGCAGGGCTTGTTGAACACTGAAGCTTTCTTT,CASKGQQGLLNTEAFF
TRBJ2-6,TRBV11-2,16,NA,TRBD1,TGTGCCAGCAGCCCCGTCAGGGGGCCTGGGGCCAACGTCCTGACTTTC,CASSPVRGPGANVLTF
TRBJ2-3,TRBV5-4,18,few,TRBD2,TGTGCCAGCAGCCCCGGGACTAGCGGGGGCCCATTCACAGATACGCAGTATTTT,CASSPGTSGGPFTDTQYF
TRBJ2-6,TRBV5-1,15,few,NA,TGCGCCAGCAGATTGGGATTGAGAGGGGCCAACGTCCTGACTTTC,CASRLGLRGANVLTF
TRBJ2-3,TRBV2,12,few,NA,TGTGCCGGCGCTGACTACCCAGATACGCAGTATTTT,CAGADYPDTQYF
TRBJ1-6,TRBV7-2,16,few,TRBD1,TGTGCCAGCAGCACGTGGACAGGGGGCGGTGGATCACCCCTCCACTTT,CASSTWTGGGGSPLHF
TRBJ2-1,TRBV9,14,many,NA,TGTGCCAGCAGCGTAGGCCCGGGGTACAATGAGCAGTTCTTC,CASSVGPGYNEQFF
TRBJ1-2,TRBV4-1,17,few,NA,TGCGCCAGCAGCCAAGATTCCCATTTACGGGCCGGCTATGGCTACACCTTC,CASSQDSHLRAGYGYTF
TRBJ2-3,TRBV4-2,17,NA,TRBD2,TGTGCCAGCAGCCTTTATCTGAGTAGCGGGGGGTTGGCTACGCAGTATTTT,CASSLYLSSGGLATQYF
TRBJ2-3,TRBV25-1,13,many,NA,TGTGCCAGCAGTGACGGTTGGGCAGATACGCAGTATTTT,CASSDGWADTQYF
TRBJ1-5,TRBV20-1,14,few,TRBD1,TGCAGTGCGGGAGGGGGCGGGAGCAATCAGCCCCAGCATTTT,CSAGGGGSNQPQHF
TRBJ1-1,TRBV20-1,14,NA,NA,TGCAGTGCTCGAGAGGGTCCCTTGAACACTGAAGCTTTCTTT,CSAREGPLNTEAFF
TRBJ2-5,TRBV12-3/TRBV12-4,16,NA,NA,TGTGCCAGCAGTTTAGTCCCGGCAGGGGCCCTGGAGACCCAGTACTTC,CASSLVPAGALETQYF
TRBJ1-2,TRBV28,13,few,TRBD1,TGTGCCAGCAGCACACAGGGGGCTAGTGGCTACACCTTC,CASSTQGASGYTF
TRBJ2-2,TRBV7-9,14,many,NA,TGTGCCAGCAGCTTCGGTCCGAACACCGGGGAGCTGTTTTTT,CASSFGPNTGELFF
TRBJ2-2,TRBV5-1,15,many,TRBD2,TGCGCCAGCAGTTCCGGGACTAGCGTCACTGGGGAGCTGTTTTTT,CASSSGTSVTGELFF
TRBJ1-1,TRBV6-1,13,few,NA,TGTGCCAGCAGTGCTCAAATTCAAACTGAAGCTTTCTTT,CASSAQIQTEAFF
TRBJ2-5,TRBV9,14,NA,NA,TGTGCCAGCAGCGTAGCTGGGACTGTAGAGACCCAGTACTTC,CASSVAGTVETQYF
TRBJ1-2,TRBV21-1,13,NA,NA,TGTGCCAGCAGCAAAACAGGAATGGGTGGCTACACCTTC,CASSKTGMGGYTF
TRBJ1-6,TRBV4-1,14,few,NA,TGCGCCAGCAGCCCCCTCACCCTGGATTCACCCCTCCACTTT,CASSPLTLDSPLHF
TRBJ2-5,TRBV20-1,14,few,TRBD2,TGCAGTGCTATGGCAGCGGGGGTGGAAGAGACCCAGTACTTC,CSAMAAGVEETQYF
TRBJ2-5,TRBV20-1,12,few,NA,TGCAGTGCTAGACAGATCCAAGAGACCCAGTACTTC,CSARQIQETQYF
TRBJ1-2,TRBV6-2/TRBV6-3,15,NA,TRBD1,TGTGCCAGCAGTTACTCCCCGGGACAGGGAGAAGGCTACACCTTC,CASSYSPGQGEGYTF
TRBJ2-4,TRBV19,13,few,NA,TGTGCCAGTAGTACGGCCGACCTAAACATTCAGTACTTC,CASSTADLNIQYF
TRBJ2-5,TRBV6-6,18,NA,NA,TGTGCCAGCAGCACACCTGCCAGCAGCCACGGCCGGGGAGAGACCCAGTACTTC,CASSTPASSHGRGETQYF
TRBJ1-5,TRBV20-1,14,NA,NA,TGCAGTGCTCGGACAGCTTATAGCAATGAGCCCCAGCATTTT,CSARTAYSNEPQHF